This T cell receptor beta chain was found in a study of blood T cell repertoires in COVID-19. Whole-study context: Samples of COVID-19 (acute and convalescent) were obtained from the United States, Italy and Spain. PBMCs, B-cell-depleted T cells, or T cells provided the cDNA or gDNA that made up the material.

In germline, CDR1 is MDHEN, CDR2 SYDVKM. The CDR3 length is 14 residues. Trimming pared 6 bases from V and 4 bases from J, leaving 10 bases between. Produced via immunoSEQ multiplex PCR; TCRdb's table is partial and in-frame only. The data contain approximately 99,000 clones, 79% of them singletons. This clone has only a few counts. Sequenced: peripheral blood. This chain uses TRBV28 with TRBJ1-6; tentatively, D is TRBD1 (5 bases). The sequence was obtained from a woman of 80 years or more with active or convalescent COVID-19. The DNA for the CDR3 is TGTGCCAGCAGCCCAGGACAATATAATTCACCCCTCCACTTT. It specifies CASSPGQYNSPLHF.